This T cell receptor beta chain was sequenced during a study of blood T cell repertoires in COVID-19. Overall study: Collection of acute and convalescent COVID-19 samples took place in the United States, Italy and Spain. T cells, B-cell-depleted T cells, or PBMCs provided the cDNA or gDNA that served as material.

As processed by the authors: Estimation of nucleated cell counts was performed using reference gene primer amplification. Assay: immunoSEQ multiplex PCR; the TCRdb copy retains only in-frame clones and omits some. From that table come the V and J calls and clone size; the DNA was used to work out D and trimming. The table has fewer than 200,000 clones, more than 75% seen once; the top ten hold around 1.9%. The length of the CDR3 is 16 residues. Germline values: CDR1 SGHRS, CDR2 YFSETQ. Losses at the gene ends were 4 bases for V and 1 base for J; bases not matched to a gene: 7. The gene calls are TRBV5-1 and TRBJ2-4, with TRBD1 matching over 8 bases. The clonotype comes from a man in his fifties who had recovered from COVID-19. What was sequenced was peripheral blood. The CDR3 sequence: CASSLRTGRAKNIQYF. The CDR3 nucleotides read TGCGCCAGCAGCCTAAGGACAGGGCGGGCCAAAAACATTCAGTACTTC.